The source of this TCR beta chain is a study of T cell changes during pregnancy in multiple sclerosis (dated by TCRdb to the late 2010s). For the study in its entirety: In women with multiple sclerosis, the researchers looked at how the T cell repertoire shifted as pregnancy progressed.

Note on this clone: Its recognized antigen is unknown. No much larger clonotype is one base removed from it; base qualities were not supplied.

Germline trimming amounts to 3 bases on V and 4 bases on J, with 8 as the count of junction bases outside the gene matches. CDR1 and CDR2 (LGHNA, YNFKEQ) derive from the germline V gene. The CDR3, cysteine through phenylalanine, is 15 amino acids long. The read is trimmed to its CDR3 DNA, 45 bases read in frame from base 1. The library was obtained by the immunoSEQ multiplex PCR assay. The source is immuneACCESS, and TCRdb retained only in-frame sequences with V and J called. Part of the clones is not carried over; for the studies checked, unresolved V genes explain less than half of this, and the remainder is unexplained. This sample is represented by tens of thousands of clones; approximately 92% of them were singletons. The ten most abundant clones make up about 4% of the sample.

The sequence links TRBV4-2 to TRBJ1-2, and TRBD1 matches 7 of the central bases. The clonotype comes from a female donor with multiple sclerosis, enrolled in a pregnancy study. Source: CD8+ T cells from peripheral blood mononuclear cells, taken after pregnancy. The DNA reads as follows: TGTGCCAGCAGCCAGGGTCAGGGGGTCGGCTATGGCTACACCTTC. This translates into CASSQGQGVGYGYTF.